This T cell receptor (beta chain) comes out of a study of technical replicates of blood from a handful of donors (dated by TCRdb to the late 2010s). Sequences MGHRA (CDR1) and YSYEKL (CDR2) are obtained from the germline V gene. Clipping removes 5 bases from V and 6 bases from J, with 9 as the unmatched junction base count. Its CDR3 holds 14 amino acids, cysteine through phenylalanine. The DNA shown is the 42-base CDR3, in frame from base 1. The protocol used for the library was the immunoSEQ multiplex PCR assay. Imported from immuneACCESS, the table was reduced by TCRdb to in-frame sequences with V and J called. These copies leave out some clones; in studies compared against another copy, an unresolved V gene accounts for under half, and the cause of the remainder is not known. The sample profile shows about 82,000 clones; over 90% of them were found once. About 0.41% of the sample lies in the top ten.

Concerning this clone itself: There is no known antigen for this receptor. Per-base quality was not reported, and no clone a single base away is much larger than it.

The sequenced sample consisted of T cells isolated from PBMCs. This sequence was found in a human donor in good health. This chain joins TRBV4-1 to TRBJ2-7, and 8 junction bases match TRBD1. Read as DNA, the sequence is TGCGCCAGCAGCGCCCCCGGACAGGGTGCCGAGCAGTACTTC. This gives the protein CASSAPGQGAEQYF.